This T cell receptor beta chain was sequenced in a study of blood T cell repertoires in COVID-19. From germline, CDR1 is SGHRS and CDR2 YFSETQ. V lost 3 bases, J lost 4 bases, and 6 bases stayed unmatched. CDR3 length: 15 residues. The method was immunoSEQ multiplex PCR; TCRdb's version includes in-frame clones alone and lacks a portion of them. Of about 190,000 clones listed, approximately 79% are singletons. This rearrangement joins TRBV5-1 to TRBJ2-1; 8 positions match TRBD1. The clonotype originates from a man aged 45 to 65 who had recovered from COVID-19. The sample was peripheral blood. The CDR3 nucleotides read TGCGCCAGCAGCTCGAATACAGGGGGATACAATGAGCAGTTCTTC. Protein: CASSSNTGGYNEQFF. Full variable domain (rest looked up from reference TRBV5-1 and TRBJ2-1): KAGVTQTPRYLIKTRGQQVTLSCSPISGHRSVSWYQQTPGQGLQFLFEYFSETQRNKGNFPGRFSGRQFSNSRSEMNVSTLELGDSALYLCASSSNTGGYNEQFFGPGTRLTVL.